This T cell receptor (beta chain) is drawn from a study of graft-versus-host responses after intestinal transplantation. Looking at the study overall: Transplant recipients had multivisceral, liver-intestinal, or isolated intestinal grafts. Each patient got anti-thymocyte globulin induction, then tacrolimus and steroids for around three years.

The CDR3 covers 14 residues. Germline-derived CDR1 and CDR2 are MDHEN and SYDVKM. Trimming took 2 bases from V and 5 from J; bases not matched to a gene: 3. Notes on the study in general: Recipient marrow showed GvH clones, some seen first in ileum or blood. Early after transplant, HvG clones declined as circulating GvH clones peaked.

The table came from immunoSEQ multiplex PCR; TCRdb's copy has only in-frame clones and leaves some out. The table includes 130,000 or so clones, around 90% detected once. As to this clone: What it binds is not known.

Specimen: unstimulated CD4+ T cells sorted from spleen or lymph node cells, collected before intestinal transplant. V is TRBV28 and J is TRBJ2-5; 9 bases line up with TRBD2. The TCR comes from a human donor who received an intestinal transplant. The CDR3 DNA reads TGTGCCAGCAGTTTACCCAGCGGGAGGGAGACCCAGTACTTC. Translation: CASSLPSGRETQYF.